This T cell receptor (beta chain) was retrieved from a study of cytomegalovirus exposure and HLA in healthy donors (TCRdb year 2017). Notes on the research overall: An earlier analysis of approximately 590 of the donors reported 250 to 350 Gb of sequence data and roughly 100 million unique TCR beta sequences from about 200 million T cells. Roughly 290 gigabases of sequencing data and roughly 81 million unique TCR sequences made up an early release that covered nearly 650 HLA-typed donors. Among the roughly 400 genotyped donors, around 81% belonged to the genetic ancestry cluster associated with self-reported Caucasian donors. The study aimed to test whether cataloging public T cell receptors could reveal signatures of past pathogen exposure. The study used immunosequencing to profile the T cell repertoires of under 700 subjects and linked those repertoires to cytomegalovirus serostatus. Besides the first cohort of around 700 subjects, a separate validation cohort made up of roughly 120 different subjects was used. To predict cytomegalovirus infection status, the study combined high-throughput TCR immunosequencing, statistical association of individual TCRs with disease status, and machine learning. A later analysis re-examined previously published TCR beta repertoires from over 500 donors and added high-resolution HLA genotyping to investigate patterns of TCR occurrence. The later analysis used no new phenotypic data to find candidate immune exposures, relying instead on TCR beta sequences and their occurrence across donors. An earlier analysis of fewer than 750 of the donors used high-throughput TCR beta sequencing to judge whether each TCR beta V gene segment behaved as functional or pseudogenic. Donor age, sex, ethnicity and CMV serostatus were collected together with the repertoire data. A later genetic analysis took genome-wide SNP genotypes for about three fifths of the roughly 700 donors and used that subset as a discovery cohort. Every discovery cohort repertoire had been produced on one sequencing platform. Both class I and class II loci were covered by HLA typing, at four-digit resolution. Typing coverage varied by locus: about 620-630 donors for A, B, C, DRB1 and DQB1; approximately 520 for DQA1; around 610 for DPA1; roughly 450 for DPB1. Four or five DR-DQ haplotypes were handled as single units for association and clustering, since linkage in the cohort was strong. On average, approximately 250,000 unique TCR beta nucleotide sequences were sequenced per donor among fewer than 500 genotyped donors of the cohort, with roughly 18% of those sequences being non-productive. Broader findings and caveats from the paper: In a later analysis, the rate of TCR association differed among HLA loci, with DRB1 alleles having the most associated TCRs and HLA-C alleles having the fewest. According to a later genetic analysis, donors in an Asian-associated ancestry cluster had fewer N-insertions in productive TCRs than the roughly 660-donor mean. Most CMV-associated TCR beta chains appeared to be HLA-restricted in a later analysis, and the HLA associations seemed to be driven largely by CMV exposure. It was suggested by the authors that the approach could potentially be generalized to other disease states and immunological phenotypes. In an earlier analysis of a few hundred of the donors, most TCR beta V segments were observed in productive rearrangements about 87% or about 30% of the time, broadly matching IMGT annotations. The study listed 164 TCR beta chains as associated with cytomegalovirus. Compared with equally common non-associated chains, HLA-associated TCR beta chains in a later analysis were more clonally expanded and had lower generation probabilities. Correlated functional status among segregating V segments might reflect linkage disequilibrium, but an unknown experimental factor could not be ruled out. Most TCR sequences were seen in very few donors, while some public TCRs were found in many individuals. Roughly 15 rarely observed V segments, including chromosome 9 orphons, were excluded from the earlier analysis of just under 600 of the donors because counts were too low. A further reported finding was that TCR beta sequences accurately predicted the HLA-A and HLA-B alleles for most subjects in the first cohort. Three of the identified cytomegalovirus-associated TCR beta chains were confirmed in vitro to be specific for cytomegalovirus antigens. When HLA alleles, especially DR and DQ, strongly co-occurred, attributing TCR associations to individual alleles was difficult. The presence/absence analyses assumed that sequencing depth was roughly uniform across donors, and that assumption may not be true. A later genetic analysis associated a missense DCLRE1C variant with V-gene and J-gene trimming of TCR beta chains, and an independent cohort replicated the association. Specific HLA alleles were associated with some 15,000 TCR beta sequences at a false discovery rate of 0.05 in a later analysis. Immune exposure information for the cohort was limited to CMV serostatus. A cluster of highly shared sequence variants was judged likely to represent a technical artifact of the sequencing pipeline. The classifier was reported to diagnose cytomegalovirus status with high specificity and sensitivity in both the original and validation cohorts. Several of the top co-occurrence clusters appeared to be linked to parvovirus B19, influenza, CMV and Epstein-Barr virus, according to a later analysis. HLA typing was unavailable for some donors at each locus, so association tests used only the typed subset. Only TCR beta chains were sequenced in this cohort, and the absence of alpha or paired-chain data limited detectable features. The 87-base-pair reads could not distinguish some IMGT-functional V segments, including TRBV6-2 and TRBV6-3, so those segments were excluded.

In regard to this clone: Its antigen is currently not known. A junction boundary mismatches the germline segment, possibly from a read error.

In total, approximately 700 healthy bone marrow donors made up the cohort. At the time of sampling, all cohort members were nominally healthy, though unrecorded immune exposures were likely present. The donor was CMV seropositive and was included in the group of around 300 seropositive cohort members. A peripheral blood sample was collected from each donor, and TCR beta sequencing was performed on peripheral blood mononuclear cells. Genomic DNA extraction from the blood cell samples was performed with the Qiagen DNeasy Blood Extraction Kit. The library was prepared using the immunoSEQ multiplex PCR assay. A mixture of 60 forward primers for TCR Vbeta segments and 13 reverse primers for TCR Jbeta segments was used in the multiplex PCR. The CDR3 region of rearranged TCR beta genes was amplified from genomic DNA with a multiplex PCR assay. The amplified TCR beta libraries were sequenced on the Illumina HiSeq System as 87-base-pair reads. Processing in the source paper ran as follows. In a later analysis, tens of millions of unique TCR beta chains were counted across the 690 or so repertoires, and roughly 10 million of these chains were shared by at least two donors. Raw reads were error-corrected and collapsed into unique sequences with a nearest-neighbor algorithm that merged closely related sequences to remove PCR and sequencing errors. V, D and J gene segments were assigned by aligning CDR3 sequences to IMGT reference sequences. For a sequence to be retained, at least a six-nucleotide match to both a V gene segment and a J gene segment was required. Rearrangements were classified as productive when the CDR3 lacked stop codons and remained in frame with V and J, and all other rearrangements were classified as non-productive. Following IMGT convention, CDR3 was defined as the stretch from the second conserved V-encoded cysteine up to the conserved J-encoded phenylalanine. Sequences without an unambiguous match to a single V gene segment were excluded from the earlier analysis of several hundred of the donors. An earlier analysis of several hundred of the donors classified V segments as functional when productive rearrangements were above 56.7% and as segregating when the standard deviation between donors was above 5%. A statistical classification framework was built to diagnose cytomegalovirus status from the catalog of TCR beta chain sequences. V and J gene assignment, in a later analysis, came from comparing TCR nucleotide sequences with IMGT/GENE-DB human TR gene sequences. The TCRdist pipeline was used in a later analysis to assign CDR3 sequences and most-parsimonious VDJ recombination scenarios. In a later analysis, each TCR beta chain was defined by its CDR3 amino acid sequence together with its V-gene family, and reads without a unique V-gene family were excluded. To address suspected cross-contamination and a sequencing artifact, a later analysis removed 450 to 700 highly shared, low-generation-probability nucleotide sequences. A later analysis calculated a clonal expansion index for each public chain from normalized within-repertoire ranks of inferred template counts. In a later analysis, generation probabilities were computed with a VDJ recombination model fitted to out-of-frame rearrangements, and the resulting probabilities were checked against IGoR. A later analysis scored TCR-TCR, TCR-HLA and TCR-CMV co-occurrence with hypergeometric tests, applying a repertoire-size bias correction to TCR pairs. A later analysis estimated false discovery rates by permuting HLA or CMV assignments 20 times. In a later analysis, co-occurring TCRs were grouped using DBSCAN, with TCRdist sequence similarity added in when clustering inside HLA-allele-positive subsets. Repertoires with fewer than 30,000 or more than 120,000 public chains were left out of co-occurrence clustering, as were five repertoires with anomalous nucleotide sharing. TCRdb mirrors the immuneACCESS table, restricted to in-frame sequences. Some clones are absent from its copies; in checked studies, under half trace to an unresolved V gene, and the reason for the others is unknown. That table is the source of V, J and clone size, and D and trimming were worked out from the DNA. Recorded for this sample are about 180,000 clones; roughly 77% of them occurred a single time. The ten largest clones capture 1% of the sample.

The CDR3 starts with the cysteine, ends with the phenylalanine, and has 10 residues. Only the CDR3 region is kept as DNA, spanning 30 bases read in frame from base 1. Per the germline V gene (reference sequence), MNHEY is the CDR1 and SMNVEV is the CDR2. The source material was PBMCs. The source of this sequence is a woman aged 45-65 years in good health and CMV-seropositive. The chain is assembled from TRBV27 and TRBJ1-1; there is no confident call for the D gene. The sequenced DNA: TGTGCCAGCAGTTTCTCCAGGCGGGTCTTT. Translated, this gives CASSFSRRVF.